The 27 T cell receptor beta chains given below trace back to one sample, sequenced in a study of T cells in Graves' hyperthyroidism and ophthalmopathy. Researchers amplified the TCR beta CDR3 regions from RNA transcripts. HTBI primers were the set used in a first-round RT-PCR of the TCR CDR3. A single record per CDR3 protein comes from TCRdb applying MiXCR to the multiplex PCR reads. The data hold 20,000 or so distinct CDR3 sequences, with under 55% observed a single time. Sequencing was done on a sample of blood. The receptor source for this set is a woman aged 40 to 50 with Graves' hyperthyroidism that later progressed to Graves' ophthalmopathy.

The chain links TRBV5-1 to TRBJ2-2, with D uncertain. V shed 3 bases and J shed 2 bases, with 17 bases lying between them. The CDR3 loop spans 17 amino acids. From germline, CDR1 is SGHRS and CDR2 YFSETQ. This CDR3 reads CASSSAGSAANTGELFF. In nucleotides, the CDR3 is TGCGCCAGCAGCTCCGCCGGGTCTGCAGCCAACACCGGGGAGCTGTTTTTT.

Notes on this clonotype: It is likely a read error, because the conserved phenylalanine at the end of the CDR3 is missing. The limits of the CDR3 on the DNA are not certain, so only TCRdb's listed CDR3 is given. This chain uses TRBV6-4 with TRBJ2-4; the listed D gene, TRBD2, was not tested against the DNA. Per germline, CDR1 MRHNA and CDR2 SNTAGT. The CDR3 adds up to 8 amino acids, both ends counted. The CDR3 spells CASSPGLV.

This clonotype ranks as medium-sized. This chain connects TRBV6-4 to TRBJ2-7; D perhaps matches TRBD1 (5 bases). Trimming took off 5 bases at V and 3 bases at J, with 11 bases between the two ends. CDR3 size: 13 residues. Germline V gene lookup returns CDR1 MRHNA and CDR2 SNTAGT. The CDR3 here is CASSTNQGYEQYF. Written as DNA, the CDR3 is TGTGCCAGCAGTACCAACCAGGGCTACGAGCAGTACTTC.

The genes are TRBV7-9 and TRBJ2-7, with D perhaps matching TRBD1 (6 bases). This CDR3 has 15 residues. CDR1 is SEHNR and CDR2 is FQNEAQ in the germline V gene (reference sequence). V lost 4 bases and J lost 4, with 17 bases in between. CDR3 sequence (DNA): TGTGCCAGCAGCTCTCGTGGACAGAAAAATTACGAGCAGTACTTC. The encoded protein is CASSSRGQKNYEQYF.

V usage is TRBV29-1 and J usage is TRBJ2-3; D not resolved. Between the trimmed V and J ends, which lost 4 bases and 2 bases, there was a span of 19 bases. Looked up from germline, CDR1 is SQVTM and CDR2 is ANQGSEA. The CDR3 has 16 residues. CDR3 sequence (DNA): TGCAGCGTTGGCGCGGACCCTACTGTAGACACAGATACGCAGTATTTT. It yields the protein CSVGADPTVDTDTQYF.

By share, this clonotype ranks as medium-sized (0.01 to 0.1%). The chain recombines TRBV5-1 with TRBJ2-7, with D perhaps TRBD1 (5 bases). V lost 0 bases and J lost 1, with 8 bases in between. From germline, CDR1 is SGHRS and CDR2 YFSETQ. This CDR3 is built from 14 residues. CDR3 DNA sequence: TGCGCCAGCAGCTTGGGACAGATTTCCTACGAGCAGTACTTC. Protein product: CASSLGQISYEQYF.

This clonotype was seen repeatedly, ten times or more. This chain uses TRBV6-6 with TRBJ2-7; the D gene is possibly TRBD1 (6 bases). The CDR3 covers 12 residues. From germline, CDR1 is MNHNY and CDR2 SVGAGI (reference sequence). V gave up 2 bases and J gave up 10 bases, with 12 bases separating them. CDR3 in amino acids: CASSYGYREQYF. The CDR3 region has the DNA TGTGCCAGCAGTTACGGGTACAGGGAACAGTACTTC.

The chain uses TRBV20-1 and TRBJ2-5; D is unresolved. Per germline, CDR1 DFQATT and CDR2 SNEGSKA (reference sequence). The CDR3 extends over 14 amino acids. Trimming stripped 0 bases from V and 4 bases from J, with 12 bases between. CDR3 sequence reads: CSARDRGKGETQYF. The DNA for the CDR3 is TGCAGTGCTAGAGATCGTGGAAAAGGAGAGACCCAGTACTTC.

The chain recombines TRBV14 with TRBJ1-1; D gene uncertain. This CDR3 spans 13 amino acids. Germline V gene lookup returns CDR1 SGHDN and CDR2 FVKESK. V was clipped by 1 base and J by 1 base, with 4 bases between them. CDR3 DNA sequence: TGTGCCAGCAGCCAAGGACCGAACACTGAAGCTTTCTTT. Amino acids: CASSQGPNTEAFF.

This clonotype was observed many times. A much larger clonotype is one base distant, so this may be a read error. V is TRBV20-1 and J is TRBJ1-1, with TRBD1 matching over 8 bases. CDR1 is DFQATT and CDR2 is SNEGSKA in the germline V gene (reference sequence). The V gene end was trimmed by 7 bases and the J gene end by 10 bases; junction bases not matched to a gene: 23. The CDR3 is made up of 16 amino acids. CDR3 sequence (DNA): TGCAGTGTTCCATCAGCCGGGACAGGACCCGATGGGGGAGCTTTCTTT. Amino acids: CSVPSAGTGPDGGAFF.

The chain links TRBV20-1 to TRBJ2-6; D is uncertain. Per the germline V gene, CDR1 is DFQATT and CDR2 is SNEGSKA (reference sequence). Trimming removed 3 bases at V and 3 bases at J, with 9 bases between. CDR3 length: 14 amino acids. In DNA, the CDR3 is TGCAGTGCTAGGCCTGGGGTTGGGGCCAACGTCCTGACTTTC. Encoded protein: CSARPGVGANVLTF.

By proportion, this clonotype is medium-sized. This chain uses TRBV29-1 with TRBJ1-1, with D perhaps TRBD1 (5 bases). The CDR3 is made up of 14 amino acids. Between the trimmed V and J ends, which lost 2 bases and 5 bases, there was a span of 15 bases. Per the germline V gene, CDR1 is SQVTM and CDR2 is ANQGSEA. In nucleotides, the CDR3 is TGCAGCGTTGAATACCAAGCGGGGGAGACTGAAGCTTTCTTT. This translates into CSVEYQAGETEAFF.

The chain is built from TRBV7-3 and TRBJ1-1; a weak D match, TRBD1 (5 bases). Germline values: CDR1 SGHTA, CDR2 FQGTGA. The V end was cut by 4 bases, the J end by 10 bases, with 16 bases between. The CDR3 is 13 amino acids. CDR3 region: CASSSTGGFGAFF. The CDR3 coding sequence is TGTGCCAGCAGCTCTACAGGAGGCTTTGGAGCTTTCTTT.

This clonotype showed up just once. The J gene is TRBJ1-4, the V gene TRBV5-4, with D perhaps matching TRBD1 (5 bases). This CDR3 has 14 residues. The V end lost 4 bases, the J end lost 2 bases, and 9 bases lay between the germline ends. From germline, CDR1 is SGHNT and CDR2 YYREEE (reference sequence). Here the CDR3 reads CASSPGGTNEKLFF. The CDR3 DNA is TGTGCCAGCAGCCCTGGGGGTACTAATGAAAAACTGTTTTTT.

There are many counts of this clonotype. This chain links TRBV7-9 with TRBJ2-5; perhaps TRBD1 as D (6 bases). The CDR3 consists of 15 residues. Germline V gene data show CDR1 as SEHNR and CDR2 as FQNEAQ (reference sequence). The V end lost 4 bases, the J end lost 3 bases, and 15 bases lay between the germline ends. The CDR3 sequence is CASSSPRQVEETQYF. In nucleotides, the CDR3 is TGTGCCAGCAGCTCCCCGAGACAGGTAGAAGAGACCCAGTACTTC.

This clonotype was seen ten or more times. A much larger clone differs by one base, so this may be a read error. CDR3 in amino acids: CASSLGQGDRPQHF. In DNA, the CDR3 is TGTGCCAGCAGTTTGGGGCAGGGTGATAGGCCCCAGCATTTT. The chain employs TRBV28 and TRBJ1-5, with D possibly matching TRBD1 (5 bases). Germline V CDR1 and CDR2: MDHEN, SYDVKM. The CDR3 length is 14 residues. Trimming took 3 bases from V and 9 from J, leaving 15 bases between them.

The CDR3 DNA sequence: TGCAGTGCTGGATCTTCGACAGGGGAAACCTACGAGCAGTACTTC. It translates to CSAGSSTGETYEQYF. The chain employs TRBV20-1 and TRBJ2-7; 8 nucleotides line up with TRBD1. This CDR3 spans 15 amino acids. The germline gives CDR1 DFQATT, CDR2 SNEGSKA (reference sequence). Trimming removed 5 bases from V and 2 bases from J; junction bases left unmatched: 11.

The V and J genes are TRBV24-1 and TRBJ1-5, with D unresolved. The CDR3 consists of 14 residues. The V and J ends lost 9 bases and 7 bases respectively, with 18 bases between them. Germline V gene sequence: CDR1 KGHDR, CDR2 SFDVKD. The CDR3, as DNA: TGTGCCACCCACACCGGGTCCCCTGGCCAGCCCCAGCATTTT. Encoded protein: CATHTGSPGQPQHF.

This clonotype appeared many times. The V call is TRBV5-4, the J call TRBJ2-7; D may correspond to TRBD1 or TRBD2 (5 bases each). The CDR3 is made up of 16 amino acids. Trimming took off 4 bases at V and 0 bases at J, with 17 bases between the two ends. Germline loops: CDR1 SGHNT, CDR2 YYREEE (reference sequence). CDR3 nucleotide sequence: TGTGCCAGCAGCGACCCGACCTCGGGGACCTCCTACGAGCAGTACTTC. Its translation: CASSDPTSGTSYEQYF.

At least ten counts were recorded for this clonotype. The chain uses TRBV7-2 and TRBJ2-6, with 7 nucleotides matching TRBD1. V lost 5 bases to trimming and J lost 3 bases; unmatched junction nucleotides: 7. The germline V gene has CDR1 SGHTA and CDR2 FQGNSA. CDR3 size: 16 residues. CDR3 sequence: CASSQDRAGGANVLTF. CDR3 nucleotide sequence: TGTGCCAGCAGCCAAGACAGGGCGGGTGGGGCCAACGTCCTGACTTTC. The full variable domain, its missing parts supplied by reference TRBV7-2 and TRBJ2-6, is GAGVSQSPSNKVTEKGKDVELRCDPISGHTALYWYRQSLGQGLEFLIYFQGNSAPDKSGLPSDRFSAERTGGSVSTLTIQRTQQEDSAVYLCASSQDRAGGANVLTFGAGSRLTVL.

The table lists this clonotype with a few counts. The rearrangement uses TRBV11-2 and TRBJ1-1; D is undetermined. Germline V CDR1 and CDR2: SGHAT, FQNNGV. The V and J ends lost 3 bases and 1 base respectively, with 12 bases between them. The CDR3 extends over 15 amino acids. CDR3 in amino acids: CASSLLRRRNTEAFF. The CDR3 DNA reads as TGTGCCAGCAGCTTGCTCAGGAGACGGAACACTGAAGCTTTCTTT.

There are a few counts of this clonotype. The chain employs TRBV2 and TRBJ2-5, with a possible D match to TRBD1 (6 bases). The germline V gene encodes CDR1 SNHLY and CDR2 FYNNEI. The CDR3 length is 13 residues. V was clipped by 10 bases and J by 5 bases, with 17 bases between them. CDR3 amino acids: CATSRNRDETQYF. The CDR3 DNA follows: TGTGCCACCAGCCGAAACAGGGATGAGACCCAGTACTTC.

The chain uses TRBV7-3 and TRBJ2-7, with no clear D. Germline CDR1 reads SGHTA; CDR2 reads FQGTGA. Trimming shortened V by 2 bases and J by 6 bases, and 8 bases separated the two germline ends. The CDR3 has 12 residues. The CDR3 nucleotides are TGTGCCAGCAGCTTAGAGTCTAGCGAGCAGTACTTC. This gives the protein CASSLESSEQYF.

The V gene is TRBV10-1, the J gene TRBJ1-2; D gene unclear. Trimming pared 5 bases from V and 3 bases from J, leaving 10 bases between. From germline, CDR1 is WNHNN and CDR2 SYGVQD (reference sequence). The CDR3 extends over 13 amino acids. Written as DNA, the CDR3 is TGCGCCAGCAGTCCCGATCCCGACTATGGCTACACCTTC. This codes for CASSPDPDYGYTF.

The V call is TRBV4-1, the J call TRBJ2-7; 7 bases fit TRBD1. The CDR3 is made up of 15 amino acids. The germline gives CDR1 MGHRA, CDR2 YSYEKL. V dropped 1 base and J dropped 5; count of bases not matched to a gene: 8. CDR3 coding DNA: TGCGCCAGCAGCCAAGTGGCACAGGGGTCTCACGAGCAGTACTTC. Its protein is CASSQVAQGSHEQYF.

The chain combines TRBV2 with TRBJ2-3; D assignment may be TRBD1 or TRBD2 (6 bases each). V shed 2 bases and J shed 4 bases, with 10 bases lying between them. Germline CDR1 SNHLY, CDR2 FYNNEI. There are 14 residues in the CDR3. CDR3 nucleotide sequence: TGTGCCAGCAGTGAATACAGGGAGGCAGATACGCAGTATTTT. Translation: CASSEYREADTQYF.

About this clonotype: One end of the junction does not line up with germline, which may come from a read error. The chain employs TRBV29-1 and TRBJ1-4, with a possible D match to TRBD1 (5 bases). The CDR3 has 13 residues. Germline V gene data show CDR1 as SQVTM and CDR2 as ANQGSEA. This CDR3 reads CSVSEGVNEKLSF. The CDR3, as DNA: TGCAGCGTATCGGAAGGGGTTAATGAAAAACTGTCTTTT. Based on the CDR3 plus reference TRBV29-1 and TRBJ1-4, the full variable domain is SAVISQKPSRDICQRGTSLTIQCQVDSQVTMMFWYRQQPGQSLTLIATANQGSEATYESGFVIDKFPISRPNLTFSTLTVSNMSPEDSSIYLCSVSEGVNEKLSFGSGTQLSVL.